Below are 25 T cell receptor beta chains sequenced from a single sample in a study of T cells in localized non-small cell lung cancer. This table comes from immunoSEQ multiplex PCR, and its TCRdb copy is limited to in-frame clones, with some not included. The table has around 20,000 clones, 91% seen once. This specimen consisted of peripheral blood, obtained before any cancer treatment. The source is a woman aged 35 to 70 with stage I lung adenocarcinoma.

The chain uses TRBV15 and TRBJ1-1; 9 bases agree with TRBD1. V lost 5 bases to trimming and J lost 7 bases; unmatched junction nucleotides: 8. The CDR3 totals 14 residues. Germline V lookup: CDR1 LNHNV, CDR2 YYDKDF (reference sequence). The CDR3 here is CATSDDRGGLEAFF. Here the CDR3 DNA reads TGTGCCACCAGCGATGACAGGGGGGGTCTTGAAGCTTTCTTT.

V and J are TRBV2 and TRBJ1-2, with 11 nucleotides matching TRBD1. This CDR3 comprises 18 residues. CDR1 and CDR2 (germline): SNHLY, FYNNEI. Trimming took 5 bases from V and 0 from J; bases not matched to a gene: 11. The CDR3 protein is CASSPSLMGQGANYGYTF. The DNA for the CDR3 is TGTGCCAGCAGTCCGAGCCTAATGGGACAGGGGGCTAACTATGGCTACACCTTC.

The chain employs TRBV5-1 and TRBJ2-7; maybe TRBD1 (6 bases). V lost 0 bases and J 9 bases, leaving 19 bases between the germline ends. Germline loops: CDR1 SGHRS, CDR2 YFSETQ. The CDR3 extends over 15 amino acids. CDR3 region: CASSLVGGRWLSQYF. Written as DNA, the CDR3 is TGCGCCAGCAGCTTGGTTGGGGGCAGATGGCTATCGCAGTACTTC.

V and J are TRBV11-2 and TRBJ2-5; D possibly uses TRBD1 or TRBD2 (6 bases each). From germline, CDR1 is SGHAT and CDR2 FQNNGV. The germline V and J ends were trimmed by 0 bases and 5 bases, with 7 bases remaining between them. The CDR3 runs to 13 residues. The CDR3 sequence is CASSLEGGETQYF. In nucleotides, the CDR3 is TGTGCCAGCAGCTTAGAGGGGGGCGAGACCCAGTACTTC.

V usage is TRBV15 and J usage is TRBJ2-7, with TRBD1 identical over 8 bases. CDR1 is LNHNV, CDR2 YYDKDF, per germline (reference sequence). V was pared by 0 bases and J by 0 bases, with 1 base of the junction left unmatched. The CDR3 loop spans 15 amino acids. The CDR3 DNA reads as TGTGCCACCAGCAGAGATACAGGGGGCTCCTACGAGCAGTACTTC. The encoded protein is CATSRDTGGSYEQYF.

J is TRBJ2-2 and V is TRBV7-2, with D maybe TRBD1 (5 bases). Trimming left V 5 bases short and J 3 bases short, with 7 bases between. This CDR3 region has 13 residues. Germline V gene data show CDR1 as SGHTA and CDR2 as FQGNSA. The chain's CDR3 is CASSPQDTGELFF. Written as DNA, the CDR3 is TGTGCCAGCAGCCCACAGGACACCGGGGAGCTGTTTTTT.

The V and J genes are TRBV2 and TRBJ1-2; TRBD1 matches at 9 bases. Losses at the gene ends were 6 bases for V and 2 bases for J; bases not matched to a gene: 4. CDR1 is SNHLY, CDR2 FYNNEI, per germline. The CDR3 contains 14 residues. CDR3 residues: CASRTTGGNYGYTF. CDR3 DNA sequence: TGTGCCAGCAGGACGACAGGGGGGAACTATGGCTACACCTTC.

The CDR3 coding sequence is TGTGCCAGCAGTGAAAGGGCGGGCGATGGCTACACCTTC. Its protein is CASSERAGDGYTF. The rearrangement links TRBV6-1 to TRBJ1-2; D unclear. The germline V gene has CDR1 MNHNS and CDR2 SASEGT. Trimming cost V 2 bases and J 6 bases, with 10 bases left between them. The CDR3 is 13 residues long.

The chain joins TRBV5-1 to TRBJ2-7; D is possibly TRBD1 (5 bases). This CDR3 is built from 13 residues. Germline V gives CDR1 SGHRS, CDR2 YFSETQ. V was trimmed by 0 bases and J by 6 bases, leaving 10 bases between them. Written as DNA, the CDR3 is TGCGCCAGCAGCTTGGGGTCAGGGTCCGAGCAGTACTTC. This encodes CASSLGSGSEQYF.

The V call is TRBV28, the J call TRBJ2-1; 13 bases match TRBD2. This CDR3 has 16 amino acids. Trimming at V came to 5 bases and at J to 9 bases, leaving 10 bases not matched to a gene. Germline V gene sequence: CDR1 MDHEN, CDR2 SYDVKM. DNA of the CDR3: TGTGCCAGCAGTGAGCCGGGACTAGCGGGATCTGGTGAGCAGTTCTTC. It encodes CASSEPGLAGSGEQFF.

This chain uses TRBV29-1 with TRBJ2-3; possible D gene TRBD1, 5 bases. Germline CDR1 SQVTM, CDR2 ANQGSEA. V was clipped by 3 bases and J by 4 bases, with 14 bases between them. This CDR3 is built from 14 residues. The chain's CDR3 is CSVDRAWSADTQYF. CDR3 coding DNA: TGCAGCGTTGACAGGGCCTGGTCCGCAGATACGCAGTATTTT.

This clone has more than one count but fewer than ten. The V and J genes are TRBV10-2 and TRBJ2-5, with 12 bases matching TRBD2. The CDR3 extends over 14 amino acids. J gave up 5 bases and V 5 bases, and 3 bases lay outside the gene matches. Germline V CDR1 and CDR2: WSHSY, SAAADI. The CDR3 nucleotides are TGCGCCAGCAGTTCGACTAGCGGGAGTGAGACCCAGTACTTC. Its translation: CASSSTSGSETQYF.

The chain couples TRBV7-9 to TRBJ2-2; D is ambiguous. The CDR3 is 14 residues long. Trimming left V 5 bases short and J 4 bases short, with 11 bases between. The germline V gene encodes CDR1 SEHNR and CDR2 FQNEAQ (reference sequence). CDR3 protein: CASSPPQITGELFF. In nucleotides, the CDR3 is TGTGCCAGCAGCCCCCCACAGATCACCGGGGAGCTGTTTTTT.

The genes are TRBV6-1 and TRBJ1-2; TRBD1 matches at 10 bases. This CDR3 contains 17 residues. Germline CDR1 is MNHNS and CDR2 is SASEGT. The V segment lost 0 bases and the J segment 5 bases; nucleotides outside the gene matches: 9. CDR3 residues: CASSEAGTGVGTYGYTF. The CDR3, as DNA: TGTGCCAGCAGTGAAGCCGGGACAGGGGTGGGCACTTATGGCTACACCTTC.

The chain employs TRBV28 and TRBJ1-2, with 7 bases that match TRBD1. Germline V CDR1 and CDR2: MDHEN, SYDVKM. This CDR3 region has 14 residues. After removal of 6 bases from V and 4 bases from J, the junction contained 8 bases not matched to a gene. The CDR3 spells CASSSVGGGYGYTF. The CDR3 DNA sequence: TGTGCCAGCAGCTCAGTAGGGGGCGGCTATGGCTACACCTTC.

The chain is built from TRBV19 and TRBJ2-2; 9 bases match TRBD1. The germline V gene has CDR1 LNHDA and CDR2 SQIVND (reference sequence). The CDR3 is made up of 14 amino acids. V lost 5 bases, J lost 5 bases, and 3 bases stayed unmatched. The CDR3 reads CASSPGTGTGELFF. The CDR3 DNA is TGTGCCAGTAGTCCCGGGACAGGGACCGGGGAGCTGTTTTTT.

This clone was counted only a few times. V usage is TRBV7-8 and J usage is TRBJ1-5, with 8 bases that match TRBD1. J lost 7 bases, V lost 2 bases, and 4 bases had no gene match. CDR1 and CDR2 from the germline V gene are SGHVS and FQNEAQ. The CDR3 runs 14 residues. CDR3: CASSLQTGEQPQHF. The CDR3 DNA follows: TGTGCCAGCAGCTTACAGACAGGGGAACAGCCCCAGCATTTT.

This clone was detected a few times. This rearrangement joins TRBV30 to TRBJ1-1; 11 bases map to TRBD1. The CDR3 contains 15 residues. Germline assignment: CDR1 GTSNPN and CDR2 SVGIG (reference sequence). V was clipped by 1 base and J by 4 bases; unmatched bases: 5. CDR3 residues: CAWSGVGTGGTEAFF. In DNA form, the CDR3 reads TGTGCCTGGAGTGGAGTCGGGACAGGGGGCACTGAAGCTTTCTTT. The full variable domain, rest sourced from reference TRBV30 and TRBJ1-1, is SQTIHQWPATLVQPVGSPLSLECTVEGTSNPNLYWYRQAAGRGLQLLFYSVGIGQISSEVPQNLSASRPQDRQFILSSKKLLLSDSGFYLCAWSGVGTGGTEAFFGQGTRLTVV.

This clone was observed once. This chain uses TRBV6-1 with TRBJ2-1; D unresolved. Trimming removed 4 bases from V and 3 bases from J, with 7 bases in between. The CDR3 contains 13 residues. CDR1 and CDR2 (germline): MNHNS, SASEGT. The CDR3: CASSAQFYNEQFF. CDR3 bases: TGTGCCAGCAGTGCACAGTTCTACAATGAGCAGTTCTTC.

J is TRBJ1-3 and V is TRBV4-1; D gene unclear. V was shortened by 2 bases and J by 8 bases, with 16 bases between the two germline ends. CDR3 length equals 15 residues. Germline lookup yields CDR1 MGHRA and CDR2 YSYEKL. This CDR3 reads CASSQTGLWADTIYF. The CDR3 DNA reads TGCGCCAGCAGCCAAACGGGCCTTTGGGCGGACACCATATATTTT.

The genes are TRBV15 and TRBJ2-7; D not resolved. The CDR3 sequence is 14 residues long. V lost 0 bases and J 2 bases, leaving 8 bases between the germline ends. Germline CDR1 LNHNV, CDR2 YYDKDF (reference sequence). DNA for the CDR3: TGTGCCACCAGCAGAGATCTACAGACCTACGAGCAGTACTTC. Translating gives CATSRDLQTYEQYF.

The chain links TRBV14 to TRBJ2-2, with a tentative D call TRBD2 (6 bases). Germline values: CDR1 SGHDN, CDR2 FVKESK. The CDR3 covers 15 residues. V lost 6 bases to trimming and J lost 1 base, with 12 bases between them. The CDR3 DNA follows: TGTGCCAGCAGGTCGGGACTCCAGAACACCGGGGAGCTGTTTTTT. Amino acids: CASRSGLQNTGELFF.

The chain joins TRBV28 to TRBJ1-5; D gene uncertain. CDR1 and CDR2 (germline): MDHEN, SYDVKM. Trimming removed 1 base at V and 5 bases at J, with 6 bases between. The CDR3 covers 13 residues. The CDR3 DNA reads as TGTGCCAGCAGTTTATACGGGGATCAGCCCCAGCATTTT. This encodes CASSLYGDQPQHF. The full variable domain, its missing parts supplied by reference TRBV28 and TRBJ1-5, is DVKVTQSSRYLVKRTGEKVFLECVQDMDHENMFWYRQDPGLGLRLIYFSYDVKMKEKGDIPEGYSVSREKKERFSLILESASTNQTSMYLCASSLYGDQPQHFGDGTRLSIL.

In DNA, the CDR3 is TGTGCCAGCAGCCCACGACATGCTGTGGGAGAAAAACTGTTTTTT. Amino acids: CASSPRHAVGEKLFF. The chain combines TRBV5-8 with TRBJ1-4; no clear D. This CDR3 spans 15 amino acids. Germline V gene lookup returns CDR1 SGHTS and CDR2 YDEGEE. V dropped 4 bases and J dropped 8 bases, with 18 bases sitting between them. Full variable domain (outside the CDR3, taken from reference TRBV5-8 and TRBJ1-4): EAGVTQSPTHLIKTRGQQATLRCSPISGHTSVYWYQQALGLGLQFLLWYDEGEERNRGNFPPRFSGRQFPNYSSELNVNALELEDSALYLCASSPRHAVGEKLFFGSGTQLSVL.

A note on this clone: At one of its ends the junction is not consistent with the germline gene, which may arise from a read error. The CDR3 sequence is CASSFTSVNTGELFF. DNA of the CDR3: TGTGCTAGCAGCTTTACTAGCGTAAACACCGGGGAGCTGTTTTTT. The V gene is TRBV7-7, the J gene TRBJ2-2; 7 bases are a match to TRBD2. Germline loops: CDR1 SSHAT, CDR2 FNYEAQ (reference sequence). This CDR3 contains 15 residues.